The 13 T cell receptor beta chains in this list originate from one sample, sequenced in a study of Graves' ophthalmopathy and Graves' hyperthyroidism. Amplification from RNA transcripts yielded the TCR beta CDR3 regions. An initial RT-PCR round employing HTBI primers preceded a second-round multiplex PCR. TCRdb recomputed calls from the multiplex PCR reads with MiXCR, one row per CDR3 protein. The table has 650,000 to 900,000 distinct CDR3 sequences, 40% seen once; the top ten hold roughly 45%. The sequencing sample was made of peripheral blood. These receptors were taken from an adult man with Graves' ophthalmopathy.

This sequence joins TRBV20-1 and TRBJ1-1; TRBD1 matches 9 bases. Trimming removed 6 bases from V and 6 bases from J; junction bases left unmatched: 8. CDR1 is DFQATT, CDR2 SNEGSKA, per germline (reference sequence). The CDR3 has 13 residues. CDR3 sequence reads: CSAGRDRVSEAFF. CDR3 DNA sequence: TGCAGTGCGGGCCGGGACAGGGTTTCTGAAGCTTTCTTT.

Concerning this clonotype: A much bigger clone sits one base away, suggesting this may be a read error. It is likely a read error, because the conserved phenylalanine at the end of the CDR3 is missing. The rearrangement joins TRBV29-1 to TRBJ2-2; TRBD2 might be the D (5 bases). Germline V gene data show CDR1 as SQVTM and CDR2 as ANQGSEA. Deletions cut 0 bases from V and 5 bases from J, with 10 bases between. The CDR3 is 14 residues long. CDR3: CSVEDWPGTGELFL. DNA for the CDR3: TGCAGCGTTGAAGATTGGCCGGGGACCGGGGAGCTGTTTTTA.

The chain uses TRBV11-2 and TRBJ2-5; unclear D gene. The CDR3 spans 16 residues. Trimming removed 0 bases at V and 3 bases at J, with 14 bases between. Per the germline V gene, CDR1 is SGHAT and CDR2 is FQNNGV. CDR3 protein: CASSLEISNFKETQYF. In DNA, the CDR3 is TGTGCCAGCAGCTTAGAAATTAGCAACTTTAAAGAGACCCAGTACTTC.

About this clonotype itself: The junction does not match germline at one end; this may be a read error. The V call is TRBV10-1, the J call TRBJ2-5; possibly TRBD1 for D (6 bases). This CDR3 contains 12 residues. Germline V gene lookup returns CDR1 WNHNN and CDR2 SYGVQD (reference sequence). In nucleotides, the CDR3 is TGTGCCAACAGTCAGGGGCAGGAGACCCAGTACTTC. This encodes CANSQGQETQYF.

The J gene is TRBJ2-5, the V gene TRBV25-1; 10 bases line up with TRBD2. V lost 3 bases, J lost 2 bases, and 6 bases stayed unmatched. The V gene's germline CDR1 is MGHDK and CDR2 SYGVNS. The CDR3 is made up of 16 amino acids. The CDR3 protein is CASSDSTSGAQETQYF. CDR3 DNA: TGTGCCAGCAGTGATTCCACTAGCGGGGCACAAGAGACCCAGTACTTC.

The rearrangement uses TRBV20-1 and TRBJ1-1; D uncertain. Trimming took 5 bases from V and 7 from J, leaving 17 bases between them. The CDR3 length is 13 residues. The germline CDR1 and CDR2 sequences are DFQATT and SNEGSKA (reference sequence). CDR3 in DNA: TGCAGTGCTCCCCGGGTCCTATCACTTGAAGCTTTCTTT. Translation: CSAPRVLSLEAFF.

A few counts support this clonotype. The chain carries TRBV12-3 or TRBV12-4 and TRBJ1-1; D not resolved. Trimming removed 4 bases at V and 2 bases at J, with 11 bases between. The CDR3 is 14 amino acids. Written as DNA, the CDR3 is TGTGCCAGCAGTTACGGTGAGGATAACACTGAAGCTTTCTTT. Translating gives CASSYGEDNTEAFF.

The sample holds a few counts of this clonotype. V usage is TRBV7-9 and J usage is TRBJ2-2; unclear D gene. Trimming stripped 5 bases from V and 6 bases from J, with 13 bases between. The CDR3 has 14 residues. Germline CDR1 and CDR2: SEHNR and FQNEAQ (reference sequence). As DNA, the CDR3 is TGTGCCAGCAGCGCCGCTCTACAGCCCGGGGAGCTGTTTTTT. It is translated as CASSAALQPGELFF.

This clonotype came up many times. The V call is TRBV29-1, the J call TRBJ1-1; perhaps TRBD1 as D (5 bases). In germline, CDR1 is SQVTM, CDR2 ANQGSEA. Trimming pared 4 bases from V and 3 bases from J, leaving 9 bases between. The CDR3 consists of 12 residues. CDR3 nucleotides: TGCAGCGTTGTCGTGGGGGACACTGAAGCTTTCTTT. Protein sequence: CSVVVGDTEAFF.

As to this clonotype: This sequence may be a read error, since a much larger clone differs from it by one base. The V call is TRBV7-9, the J call TRBJ1-1; TRBD1 aligns across 11 bases. CDR1 SEHNR and CDR2 FQNEAQ come from the germline V gene (reference sequence). CDR3 length: 14 amino acids. Written as DNA, the CDR3 is TGTGCCAGCAGCATGGGACAGGGGGTAACTGGAGCTTTCTTT. Translated: CASSMGQGVTGAFF.

This clonotype was found a few times. The rearrangement links TRBV25-1 to TRBJ2-2, with D tentatively TRBD2 (5 bases). The CDR3 is 15 amino acids. Germline V gene sequence: CDR1 MGHDK, CDR2 SYGVNS. The V end was cut by 6 bases, the J end by 6 bases, with 17 bases between. The CDR3 DNA sequence: TGTGCCAGCAGCTTCGTTTCGAGGGTTCCCGGGGAGCTGTTTTTT. The encoded protein is CASSFVSRVPGELFF.

There are a few counts of this clonotype. The V and J genes are TRBV4-3 and TRBJ2-1; D ambiguous. Germline V CDR1 and CDR2: LGHNA, YSLEER. Trimming stripped 3 bases from V and 7 bases from J, with 10 bases between. The CDR3 consists of 13 residues. CDR3 loop: CASSHNPRNEQFF. CDR3 in DNA: TGCGCCAGCAGCCATAACCCTAGGAATGAGCAGTTCTTC.

The V and J genes are TRBV7-9 and TRBJ2-7, with D perhaps matching TRBD1 or TRBD2 (6 bases each). This CDR3 region has 16 residues. Germline V gene sequence: CDR1 SEHNR, CDR2 FQNEAQ (reference sequence). Trimming cost V 5 bases and J 5 bases, with 22 bases left between them. The CDR3 reads CASSQEEGGPDDEQYF. CDR3 nucleotides: TGTGCCAGCAGCCAAGAGGAGGGGGGCCCCGATGACGAGCAGTACTTC.